This T cell receptor beta chain was recorded in a study of persistence of HIV-infected CD4 T cells. Deletions cut 2 bases from V and 4 bases from J, with 14 bases between. The germline V gene has CDR1 SEHNR and CDR2 FQNEAQ (reference sequence). The CDR3 length is 16 residues. The libraries were made with immunoSEQ version 4 in survey mode. This table comes from immunoSEQ multiplex PCR, and its TCRdb copy is limited to in-frame clones, with some not included. The table includes tens of thousands of clones, more than 75% detected once. The stimulus was lysate of CMV-infected fibroblasts, around 9.3 ug/mL. CD40L-negative CD69-negative CD45RO-high memory CD4+ T cells were sorted as populations depleted of antigen-responding cells. Donors had CD4+ T cell counts above 400 cells/uL and were CMV-seropositive. Of note for this clone: Its matching antigen is unknown.

This TCR was recovered from an adult woman with HIV who was CMV-seropositive. Source: CD4+ T cells sorted from PBMCs after roughly 17-hour stimulation, taken from a patient who received antiretroviral therapy. The rearrangement uses TRBV7-9 and TRBJ1-4, with D maybe TRBD1 (5 bases). The DNA of the CDR3 is TGTGCCAGCAGCTTAATTGCGGGACGGCGTAATGAAAAACTGTTTTTT. Amino acids: CASSLIAGRRNEKLFF.